This TCR beta chain was recovered during a study of T cells in Graves' hyperthyroidism and ophthalmopathy. Diagnoses were made from clinical symptoms, serum measures (thyroxine and TRAb), thyroid ultrasound and orbital computed tomography. This clonotype has ten or more counts. V lost 0 bases and J lost 5, with 11 bases in between. This CDR3 contains 14 residues. Germline CDR1 and CDR2: SEHNR and FQNEAQ (reference sequence). It was RNA transcripts that yielded the amplified TCR beta CDR3 regions. The HTBI set primed first-round TCR CDR3 RT-PCR. TCRdb passed the multiplex PCR reads through MiXCR, listing each CDR3 protein once. The profile shows about 700,000 distinct CDR3 sequences, approximately 42% of them singletons.

The rearrangement uses TRBV7-9 and TRBJ2-7; D possibly corresponds to TRBD1 (6 bases). The source of this sequence is an adult man with Graves' disease, either hyperthyroidism or ophthalmopathy (not recorded which). Sequencing input: peripheral blood or thyroid tissue (not recorded which). DNA for the CDR3: TGTGCCAGCAGCTTAGCTGGGACACTCGACGAGCAGTACTTC. Protein sequence: CASSLAGTLDEQYF. Variable domain in full (rest from reference TRBV7-9 and TRBJ2-7): DTGVSQNPRHKITKRGQNVTFRCDPISEHNRLYWYRQTLGQGPEFLTYFQNEAQLEKSRLLSDRFSAERPKGSFSTLEIQRTEQGDSAMYLCASSLAGTLDEQYFGPGTRLTVT.